Listed below are T cell receptor beta chains from one sample, sequenced in a study of shared T cell receptors in the human thymus. Only in-frame clones appear in the TCRdb table, and some are missing; sequencing was by immunoSEQ multiplex PCR. The sample yields hundreds of thousands of clones, over 75% seen once. The sample was also linked to a second study, of human thymus T cells.

Source material: thymocytes. These TCRs come from a boy in the first two years of life with a congenital heart defect. CDR3s include the opening cysteine and the closing phenylalanine or tryptophan. A D gene is named only where the DNA matches it firmly. Clone sizes are given selectively: once, few, many, or a class where the clone is expanded.

size | J | D | V | CDR3 | DNA
- | TRBJ2-7 | TRBD1 | TRBV27 | CASSLLTGQGQGRSYEQYF | TGTGCCAGCAGTTTATTGACGGGACAGGGCCAGGGGAGGTCCTACGAGCAGTACTTC
- | TRBJ1-1 | TRBD1 | TRBV19 | CASRPGQGPEAFF | TGTGCCAGTAGACCGGGACAGGGCCCTGAAGCTTTCTTT
- | TRBJ1-3 | - | TRBV28 | CASSLYRAGNTIYF | TGTGCCAGCAGCCTGTACAGGGCTGGAAACACCATATATTTT
- | TRBJ2-1 | TRBD2 | TRBV6-4 | CASSDKRGGHYNEQFF | TGTGCCAGCAGTGACAAGCGGGGGGGGCACTACAATGAGCAGTTCTTC
once | TRBJ2-1 | TRBD2 | TRBV9 | CASSPWGTSGKGEQFF | TGTGCCAGCAGCCCTTGGGGGACTAGCGGGAAGGGTGAGCAGTTCTTC
- | TRBJ2-6 | - | TRBV7-3 | CASSYGGPGANVLTF | TGTGCCAGCAGTTACGGAGGGCCTGGGGCCAACGTCCTGACTTTC
few | TRBJ2-7 | - | TRBV7-2 | CASSLASNRSYEQYF | TGTGCCAGCAGCTTAGCGAGCAATCGGTCCTACGAGCAGTACTTC
- | TRBJ2-7 | - | TRBV14 | CASSTRQERYEQYF | TGTGCCAGCAGCACGCGACAGGAACGCTACGAGCAGTACTTC
- | TRBJ2-3 | - | TRBV5-1 | CASSLGSGGVSTDTQYF | TGCGCCAGCAGCTTGGGGTCTGGCGGCGTAAGCACAGATACGCAGTATTTT
- | TRBJ2-1 | - | TRBV10-3 | CAISEGPRDSYNEQFF | TGTGCCATCAGTGAGGGACCCCGGGACTCCTACAATGAGCAGTTCTTC
- | TRBJ1-5 | - | TRBV10-3 | CAISTQGSQPQHF | TGTGCCATCAGTACGCAGGGCTCTCAGCCCCAGCATTTT
- | TRBJ2-5 | TRBD2 | TRBV6-4 | CASSEGLAGDRETQYF | TGTGCCAGCAGTGAAGGACTAGCGGGAGATAGAGAGACCCAGTACTTC
few | TRBJ2-7 | TRBD2 | TRBV4-3 | CASSQFLAGGREYEQYF | TGCGCCAGCAGCCAATTTCTAGCGGGAGGGCGGGAATACGAGCAGTACTTC
- | TRBJ1-1 | - | TRBV21-1 | CASSNRGGAFMNTEAFF | TGTGCCAGCAGCAACCGGGGGGGGGCCTTCATGAACACTGAAGCTTTCTTT
- | TRBJ2-7 | TRBD1 | TRBV6-5 | CASSYSRDRPYEQYF | TGTGCCAGCAGTTACTCGAGGGACAGGCCGTACGAGCAGTACTTC
- | TRBJ1-1 | TRBD1 | TRBV9 | CASSATGGGTEAFF | TGTGCCAGCAGCGCGACAGGGGGTGGCACTGAAGCTTTCTTT
- | TRBJ1-4 | - | TRBV5-5 | CASSSGTKNEKLFF | TGTGCCAGCAGCTCCGGGACAAAAAATGAAAAACTGTTTTTT
- | TRBJ2-7 | TRBD1 | TRBV15 | CATSSPQVDHRDRASYEQYF | TGTGCCACCAGCAGTCCACAAGTCGATCACCGGGACAGGGCCAGCTACGAGCAGTACTTC
- | TRBJ2-5 | - | TRBV4-3 | CASSPSKGEETQYF | TGCGCCAGCAGCCCCTCAAAGGGGGAAGAGACCCAGTACTTC
- | TRBJ2-7 | TRBD1 | TRBV19 | CASSIADRGCEQYF | TGTGCCAGTAGTATCGCGGACAGGGGGTGCGAGCAGTACTTC
- | TRBJ2-3 | - | TRBV27 | CASSPNAPIPHTDTQYF | TGTGCCAGCAGTCCCAACGCGCCAATCCCCCACACAGATACGCAGTATTTT
few | TRBJ2-1 | - | TRBV29-1 | CSVEAGPPYNEQFF | TGCAGCGTTGAGGCGGGGCCCCCTTACAATGAGCAGTTCTTC
- | TRBJ2-1 | TRBD2 | TRBV15 | CATSREADPSQFF | TGTGCCACCAGCCGGGAGGCAGACCCATCGCAGTTCTTC
- | TRBJ2-5 | TRBD2 | TRBV28 | CASKGGEETQYF | TGTGCCAGCAAGGGAGGGGAAGAGACCCAGTACTTC